This T cell receptor beta chain originates from a study of blood T cell repertoires in COVID-19. In the study overall: Samples representing acute and convalescent COVID-19 were sourced from the United States, Italy and Spain. Nucleic acid was either cDNA or gDNA, and it came from T cells, B-cell-depleted T cells, or PBMCs.

Repertoires were generated with immunoSEQ multiplex PCR, while TCRdb's copy carries only in-frame clones and drops some. The repertoire holds under 60,000 clones, with 90% as singletons. Trimming took off 0 bases at V and 5 bases at J, with 16 bases between the two ends. This CDR3 region has 16 residues. CDR1 and CDR2 (germline): MNHEY, SVGAGI. This chain joins TRBV6-5 and TRBJ2-5; the D gene is possibly TRBD1 (5 bases). The TCR originated in a human donor in a cohort sampled during active COVID-19. The sequenced sample was peripheral blood. CDR3 loop: CASSYSIGQGTETQYF. The DNA of the CDR3 is TGTGCCAGCAGTTACTCAATCGGGCAGGGAACGGAGACCCAGTACTTC.